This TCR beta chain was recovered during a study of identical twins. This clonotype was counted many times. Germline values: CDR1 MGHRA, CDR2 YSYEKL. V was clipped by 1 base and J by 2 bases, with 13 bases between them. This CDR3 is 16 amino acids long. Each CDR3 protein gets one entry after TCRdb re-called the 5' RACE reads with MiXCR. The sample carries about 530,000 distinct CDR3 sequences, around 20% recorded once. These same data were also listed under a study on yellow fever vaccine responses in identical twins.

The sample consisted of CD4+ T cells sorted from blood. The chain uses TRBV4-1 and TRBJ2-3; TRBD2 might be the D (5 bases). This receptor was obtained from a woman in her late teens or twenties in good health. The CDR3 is CASSQGEGRNTDTQYF. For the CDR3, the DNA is TGCGCCAGCAGCCAAGGGGAAGGGAGAAACACAGATACGCAGTATTTT.